This T cell receptor (beta chain) was documented in a study of blood T cell repertoires in COVID-19. About the study: Acute and convalescent COVID-19 specimens originated in the United States, Italy and Spain. The analysed material was cDNA or gDNA that came from T cells, B-cell-depleted T cells, or PBMCs.

CDR1 MDHEN and CDR2 SYDVKM come from the germline V gene. This CDR3 contains 15 residues. Losses at the gene ends were 6 bases for V and 4 bases for J; bases not matched to a gene: 9. As processed by the authors: Amplified reference gene primers provided the basis for estimating nucleated cell counts. Libraries were prepared by immunoSEQ multiplex PCR; TCRdb keeps only in-frame clonotypes and omits some of them. The V and J calls and clone size are taken from that table; D and trimming were inferred from the DNA. Here the sample spans roughly 70,000 clones, approximately 88% being singletons. This chain uses TRBV28 with TRBJ1-5, with 7 bases matching TRBD1. The sequence came from a woman aged 80 or over with acute or convalescent COVID-19. The sample taken for sequencing was peripheral blood. CDR3 loop: CASSGDSSWNQPQHF. The CDR3 nucleotides read TGTGCCAGCAGCGGGGACAGTTCATGGAATCAGCCCCAGCATTTT.